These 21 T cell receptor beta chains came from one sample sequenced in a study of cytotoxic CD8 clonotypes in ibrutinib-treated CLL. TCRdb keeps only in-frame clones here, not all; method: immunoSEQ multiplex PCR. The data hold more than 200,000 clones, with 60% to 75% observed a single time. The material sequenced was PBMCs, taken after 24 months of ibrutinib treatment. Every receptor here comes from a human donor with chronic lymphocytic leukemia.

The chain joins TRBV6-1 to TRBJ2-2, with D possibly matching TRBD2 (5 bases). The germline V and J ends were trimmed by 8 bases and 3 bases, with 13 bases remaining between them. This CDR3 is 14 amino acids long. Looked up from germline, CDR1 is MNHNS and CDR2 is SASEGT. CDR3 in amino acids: CASDRTRYTGELFF. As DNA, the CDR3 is TGTGCCAGCGACCGTACTAGGTACACCGGGGAGCTGTTTTTT.

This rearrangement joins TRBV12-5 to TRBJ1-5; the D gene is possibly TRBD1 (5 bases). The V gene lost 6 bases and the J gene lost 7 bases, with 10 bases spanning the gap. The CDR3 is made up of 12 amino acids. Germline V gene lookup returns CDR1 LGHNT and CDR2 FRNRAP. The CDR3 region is CASGEQDQPQHF. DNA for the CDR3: TGTGCTAGTGGCGAACAGGACCAGCCCCAGCATTTT.

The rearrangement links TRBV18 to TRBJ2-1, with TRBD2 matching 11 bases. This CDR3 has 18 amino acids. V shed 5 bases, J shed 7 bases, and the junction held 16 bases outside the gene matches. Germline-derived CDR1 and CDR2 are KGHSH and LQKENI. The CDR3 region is CASSSPSWKVAGGNEQFF. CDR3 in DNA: TGTGCCAGCTCATCCCCTTCCTGGAAGGTAGCGGGAGGGAATGAGCAGTTCTTC.

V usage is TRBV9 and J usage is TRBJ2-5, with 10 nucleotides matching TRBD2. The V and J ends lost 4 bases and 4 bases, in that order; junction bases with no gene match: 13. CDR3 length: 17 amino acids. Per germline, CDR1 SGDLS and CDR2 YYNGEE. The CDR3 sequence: CASSHGASGSSPETQYF. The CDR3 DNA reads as TGTGCCAGCAGCCACGGGGCTAGCGGGAGTTCCCCAGAGACCCAGTACTTC.

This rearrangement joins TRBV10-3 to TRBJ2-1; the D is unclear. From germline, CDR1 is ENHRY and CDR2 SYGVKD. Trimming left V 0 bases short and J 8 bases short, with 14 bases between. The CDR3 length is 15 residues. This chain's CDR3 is CAISESGGNRDEQFF. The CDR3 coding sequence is TGTGCCATCAGTGAGTCGGGTGGCAATCGCGATGAGCAGTTCTTC.

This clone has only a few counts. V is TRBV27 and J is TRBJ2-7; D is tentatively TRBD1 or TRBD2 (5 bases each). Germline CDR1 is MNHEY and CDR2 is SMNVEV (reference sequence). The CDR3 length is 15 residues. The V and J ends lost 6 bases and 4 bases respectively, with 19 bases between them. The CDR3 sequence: CASSLRGITRYEQYF. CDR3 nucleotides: TGTGCCAGCAGCCTGAGGGGCATAACGAGGTACGAGCAGTACTTC.

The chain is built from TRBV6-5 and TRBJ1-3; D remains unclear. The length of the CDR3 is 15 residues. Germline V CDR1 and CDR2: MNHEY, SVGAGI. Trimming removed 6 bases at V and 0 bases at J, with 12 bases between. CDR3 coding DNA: TGTGCCAGCAGCTATCTACCAAGCTCTGGAAACACCATATATTTT. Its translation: CASSYLPSSGNTIYF.

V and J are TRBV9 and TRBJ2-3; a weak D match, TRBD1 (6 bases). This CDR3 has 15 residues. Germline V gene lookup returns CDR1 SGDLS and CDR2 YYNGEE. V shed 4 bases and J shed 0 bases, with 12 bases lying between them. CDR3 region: CASSSGQHSTDTQYF. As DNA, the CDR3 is TGTGCCAGCAGCTCCGGACAGCATAGCACAGATACGCAGTATTTT.

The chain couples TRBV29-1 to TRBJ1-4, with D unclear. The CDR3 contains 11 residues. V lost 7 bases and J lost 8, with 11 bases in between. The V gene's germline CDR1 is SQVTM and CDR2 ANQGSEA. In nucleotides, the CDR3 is TGCAGCGGAAGAGCGGGGGAAAAACTGTTTTTT. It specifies CSGRAGEKLFF.

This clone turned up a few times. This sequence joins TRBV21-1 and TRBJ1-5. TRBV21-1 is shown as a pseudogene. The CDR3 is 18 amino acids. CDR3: CASSTRPLRNRSNQPQHF. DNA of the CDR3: TGTGCCAGCAGCACACGACCGCTCAGAAACCGAAGCAATCAGCCCCAGCATTTT.

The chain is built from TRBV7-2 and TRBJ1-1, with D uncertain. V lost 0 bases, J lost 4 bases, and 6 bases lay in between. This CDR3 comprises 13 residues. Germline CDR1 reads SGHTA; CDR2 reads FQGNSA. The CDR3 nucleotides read TGTGCCAGCAGCTTAGCCCCGGTCACTGAAGCTTTCTTT. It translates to CASSLAPVTEAFF.

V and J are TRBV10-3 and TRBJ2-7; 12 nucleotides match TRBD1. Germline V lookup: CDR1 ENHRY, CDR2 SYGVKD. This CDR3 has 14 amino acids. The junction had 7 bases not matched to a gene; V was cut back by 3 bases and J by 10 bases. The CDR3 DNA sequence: TGTGCCATCAGTGAAGGGACAGGGGGCCCCCAACAGTACTTC. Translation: CAISEGTGGPQQYF.

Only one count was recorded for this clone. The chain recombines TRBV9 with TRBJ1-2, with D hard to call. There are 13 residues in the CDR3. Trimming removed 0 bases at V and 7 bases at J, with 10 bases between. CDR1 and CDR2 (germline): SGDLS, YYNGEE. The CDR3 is CASSVELVGGYTF. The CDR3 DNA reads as TGTGCCAGCAGCGTAGAACTAGTTGGTGGCTACACCTTC.

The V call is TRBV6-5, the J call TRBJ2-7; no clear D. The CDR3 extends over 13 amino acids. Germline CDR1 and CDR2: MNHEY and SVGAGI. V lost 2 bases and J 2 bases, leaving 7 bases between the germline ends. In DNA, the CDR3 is TGTGCCAGCAGTTACGGGGAAACCTACGAGCAGTACTTC. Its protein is CASSYGETYEQYF.

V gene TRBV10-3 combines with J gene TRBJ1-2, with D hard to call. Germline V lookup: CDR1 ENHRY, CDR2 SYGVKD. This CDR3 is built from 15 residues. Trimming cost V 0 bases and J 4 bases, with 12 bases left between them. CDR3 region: CAISESELTIYGYTF. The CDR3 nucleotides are TGTGCCATCAGTGAGTCCGAGCTTACCATCTATGGCTACACCTTC.

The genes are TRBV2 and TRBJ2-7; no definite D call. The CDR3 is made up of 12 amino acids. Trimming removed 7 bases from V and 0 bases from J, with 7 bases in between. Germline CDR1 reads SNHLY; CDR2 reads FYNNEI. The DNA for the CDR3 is TGTGCCAGCACCGGAATCTCCTACGAGCAGTACTTC. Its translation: CASTGISYEQYF.

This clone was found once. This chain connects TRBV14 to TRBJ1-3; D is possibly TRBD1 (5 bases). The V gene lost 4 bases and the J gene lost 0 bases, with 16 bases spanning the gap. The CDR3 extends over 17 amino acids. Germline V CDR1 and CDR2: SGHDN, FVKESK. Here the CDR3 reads CASSLPTGRDSGNTIYF. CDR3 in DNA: TGTGCCAGCAGCCTCCCGACCGGCAGGGACTCTGGAAACACCATATATTTT.

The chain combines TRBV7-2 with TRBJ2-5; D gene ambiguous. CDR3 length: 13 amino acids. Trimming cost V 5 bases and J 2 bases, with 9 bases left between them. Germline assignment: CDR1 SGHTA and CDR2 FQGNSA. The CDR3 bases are TGTGCCAGCAGCCCGTTGTTACAAGAGACCCAGTACTTC. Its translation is CASSPLLQETQYF.

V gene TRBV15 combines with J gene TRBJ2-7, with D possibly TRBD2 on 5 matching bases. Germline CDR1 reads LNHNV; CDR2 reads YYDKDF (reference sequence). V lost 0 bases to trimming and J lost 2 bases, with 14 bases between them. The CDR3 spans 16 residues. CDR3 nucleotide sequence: TGTGCCACCAGCAGAGATTGGCGGGCAGCCCCCTACGAGCAGTACTTC. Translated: CATSRDWRAAPYEQYF.

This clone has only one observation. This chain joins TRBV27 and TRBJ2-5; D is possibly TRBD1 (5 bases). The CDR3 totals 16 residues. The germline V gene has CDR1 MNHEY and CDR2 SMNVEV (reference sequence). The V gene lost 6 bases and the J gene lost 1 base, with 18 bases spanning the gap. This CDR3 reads CASSTRQIKVQETQYF. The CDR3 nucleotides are TGTGCCAGCAGCACAAGACAGATTAAAGTCCAAGAGACCCAGTACTTC.

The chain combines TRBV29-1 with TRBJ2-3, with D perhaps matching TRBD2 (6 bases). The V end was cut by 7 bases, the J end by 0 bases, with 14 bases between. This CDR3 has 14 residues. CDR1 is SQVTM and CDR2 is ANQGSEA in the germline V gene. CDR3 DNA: TGCAGCGCCCTTCGGGGGTCTAGCACAGATACGCAGTATTTT. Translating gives CSALRGSSTDTQYF.